Presented here are 2 T cell receptor beta chains from one specimen sequenced in a study of blood T cell repertoires in COVID-19. Generated by immunoSEQ multiplex PCR, the TCRdb table keeps only in-frame clones and is missing some. The sample has 330,000 or so clones; over 75% are singletons. Sequencing was done on a sample of PBMCs or T cells enriched from blood (not recorded which). The receptors originated from a man in his forties or fifties in a cohort exposed to, infected with or recovered from COVID-19 (not recorded which).

This clone has only a few counts. The gene calls are TRBV28 and TRBJ2-7; 7 nucleotides agree with TRBD2. Germline values: CDR1 MDHEN, CDR2 SYDVKM. Trimming took 7 bases from V and 2 from J; bases not matched to a gene: 8. The CDR3 covers 14 residues. The CDR3 is CASTRASGPYEQYF. CDR3 DNA sequence: TGTGCCAGCACTCGAGCTAGCGGACCCTACGAGCAGTACTTC.

The chain couples TRBV5-1 to TRBJ1-2; perhaps TRBD1 as D (6 bases). This CDR3 comprises 13 residues. The V end was cut by 4 bases, the J end by 6 bases, with 13 bases between. CDR1 SGHRS and CDR2 YFSETQ come from the germline V gene. CDR3 coding DNA: TGCGCCAGCAGCCAACAGGGAGTTGATGGCTACACCTTC. It encodes CASSQQGVDGYTF. Supplemented by reference TRBV5-1 and TRBJ1-2, the full variable domain reads KAGVTQTPRYLIKTRGQQVTLSCSPISGHRSVSWYQQTPGQGLQFLFEYFSETQRNKGNFPGRFSGRQFSNSRSEMNVSTLELGDSALYLCASSQQGVDGYTFGSGTRLTVV.